This T cell receptor beta chain was retrieved from a study of shared clonotypes between healthy human individuals (dated by TCRdb to 2019 to 2021). Regarding the study in general: The cohort included three men and a couple of women between 18 and 49 years of age. Per donor, three plates each were used for CD4 naive and CD4 memory, two for CD8 naive, and one for CD8 memory. Between about 0.85 and 9.5 billion PBMCs per donor were obtained by leukapheresis. Different laboratories and diverse techniques were used to prepare libraries and sequence TCR repertoires, to increase sequencing depth and limit assay-specific biases. To estimate repertoire size and how much clonotypes are shared between individuals, the study performed deep sequencing of blood TCR repertoires from a few healthy adults.

As to this clone: No antigen is known for it. No base-level quality is on record; no much larger clone is a single base apart.

Using the deep immunoSEQ assay, TCR CDR3 regions were amplified from genomic DNA by multiplex PCR. Extracted genomic DNA from each cell subset was spread evenly across all wells of several immunoSEQ 96-well plates, with each plate serving as a replicate. For sorted subsets, approximately 210 ng genomic DNA, equal to 25,000 to 35,000 T cell genomes, was loaded into each replicate PCR. Purified libraries were quantified with a Qubit 3.0 fluorometer, sized on a Bioanalyzer 2100, and re-quantified with the KAPA Library Quantification kit. A separate single-read 150-cycle Illumina NextSeq 550 flow cell was used to sequence each immunoSEQ 96-well plate. In the original analysis: Because only junctional sequences without quality scores were contained in the immunoSEQ output, filtering matching that applied to full-length reads could not be performed. To assign V/J genes and CDR3, sequences were annotated against IMGT germline references using PyIR, a Python wrapper for IgBLAST v1.9. Reads were removed for weak V/J assignments (E-value above 1e-6), missing CDR3, stop codons, out-of-frame junctions, or ambiguous translated residues. A V3J clonotype was defined by an identical inferred V gene, J gene, and CDR3 amino acid sequence. Percentage overlap between repertoires was calculated by dividing the number of shared unique clonotypes by the size of the smaller repertoire. Richness of each repertoire was evaluated using RTK rarefaction, the Chao1 estimator, and Recon v2.1 estimates of unobserved clonotypes. For all TCRbeta clonotypes obtained by the gDNA method from a few donors, generation probabilities were computed with OLGA. TCRdb obtained this table from immuneACCESS and retained in-frame rearrangements with V and J assigned. These tables miss some clones; where compared with another copy, unresolved V genes account for less than half of the shortfall, and the remainder is unexplained. D and trimming were read from the DNA, whereas the V and J calls and clone size are those reported in that table. For this sample the table gives under 1,900,000 clones, of which approximately 98.5% were detected only once. The ten largest account for 0.36% of the sample.

The study at large found these results: Sampling was restricted to blood, and TCR repertoires in tissues likely differ from the TCR repertoires found in blood. About 4.5% of naive CD4, 3.5% of naive CD8, around 2.3% of memory CD4, and 0.35% to 0.5% of memory CD8 clonotypes were shared across a few donors. Pairwise subsampling indicated that sequencing depth was expected to affect the degree of clonotype sharing among donors. Incomplete sequencing was indicated by rarefaction of sorted-subset datasets, despite the large sequencing depth. Estimated clonotype richness was generally larger for naive than for memory subsets. The small number of donors limited the genetic and exposure-history diversity represented. Higher generation probabilities were observed for clonotypes shared by all four sorted-subset donors than for non-shared clonotypes.

Donors were healthy HIV-negative adults with no recently reported acute infections or vaccinations. Every donor was a Caucasian adult residing in Nashville, Tennessee, USA. Magnetic negative selection was used to enrich CD4+ T cells, after which naive cells were positively selected on CD45RA and the negative fraction became the memory subset. After blood collection by leukapheresis, PBMCs were isolated using Ficoll-Histopaque density gradient centrifugation and then cryopreserved in the vapor phase of liquid nitrogen. Purity and quantity of every magnetically sorted T cell population were checked by analytical flow cytometry. Genomic DNA was isolated from each sorted fraction and quantified by UV absorbance on a Nanodrop 2000c. Trimming at the junction amounts to 7 bases on V and 1 base on J, and the germline ends lie 9 bases apart. Taken from cysteine to phenylalanine, the CDR3 has 13 residues. Only the CDR3 part of the read is kept: 39 bases, read in frame from the first base. CDR1 LNHDA and CDR2 SQIVND were looked up in the germline V gene (reference sequence).

This receptor was obtained from a man under 40 in good health. The chain employs TRBV19 and TRBJ2-3; TRBD2 is possibly the D segment (6 matching bases). The sample consisted of naive CD4+ T cells sorted from blood. The meaning of the sample's cell subset or site label: CD45RA+ positively selected. The nucleotide sequence reads as follows: TGTGCCAGTATTTCTAGCGGCACAGATACGCAGTATTTT. This gives the protein CASISSGTDTQYF. The reference TRBV19 and TRBJ2-3 proteins fill in what lies around the CDR3, so the full variable domain reads DGGITQSPKYLFRKEGQNVTLSCEQNLNHDAMYWYRQDPGQGLRLIYYSQIVNDFQKGDIAEGYSVSREKKESFPLTVTSAQKNPTAFYLCASISSGTDTQYFGPGTRLTVL.